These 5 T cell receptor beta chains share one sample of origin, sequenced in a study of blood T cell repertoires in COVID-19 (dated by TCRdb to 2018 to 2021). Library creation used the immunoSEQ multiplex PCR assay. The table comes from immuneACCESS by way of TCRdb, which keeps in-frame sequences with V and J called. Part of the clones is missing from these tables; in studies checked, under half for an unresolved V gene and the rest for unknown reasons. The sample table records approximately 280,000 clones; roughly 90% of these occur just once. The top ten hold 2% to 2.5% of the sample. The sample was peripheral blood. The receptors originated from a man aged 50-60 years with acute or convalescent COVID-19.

The CDR3 reads CASSVFPGKGYTF. The CDR3 DNA sequence: TGTGCCAGCAGCGTTTTTCCGGGTAAGGGCTACACCTTC. The chain joins TRBV9 to TRBJ1-2, with no clear D. CDR1 SGDLS and CDR2 YYNGEE come from the germline V gene. The CDR3 has 13 amino acids. Trimming pared 2 bases from V and 8 bases from J, leaving 13 bases between.

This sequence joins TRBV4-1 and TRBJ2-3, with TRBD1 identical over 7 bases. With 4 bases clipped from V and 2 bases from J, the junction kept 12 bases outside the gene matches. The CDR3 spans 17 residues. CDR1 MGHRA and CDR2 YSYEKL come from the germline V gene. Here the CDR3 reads CASSRKGPGQNTDTQYF. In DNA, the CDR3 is TGCGCCAGCAGCCGGAAAGGCCCGGGACAGAACACAGATACGCAGTATTTT.

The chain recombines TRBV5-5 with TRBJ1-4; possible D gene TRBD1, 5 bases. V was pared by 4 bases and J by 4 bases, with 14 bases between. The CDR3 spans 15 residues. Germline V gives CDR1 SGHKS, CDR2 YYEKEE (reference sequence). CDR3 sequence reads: CASSIPGLINEKLFF. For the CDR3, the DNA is TGTGCCAGCAGCATACCGGGACTGATTAATGAAAAACTGTTTTTT.

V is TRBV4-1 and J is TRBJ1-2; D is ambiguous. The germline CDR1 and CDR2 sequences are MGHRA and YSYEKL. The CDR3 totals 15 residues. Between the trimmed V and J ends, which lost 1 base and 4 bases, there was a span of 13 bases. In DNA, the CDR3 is TGCGCCAGCAGCCAAGTCGTCAGGCCCCCCTATGGCTACACCTTC. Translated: CASSQVVRPPYGYTF.

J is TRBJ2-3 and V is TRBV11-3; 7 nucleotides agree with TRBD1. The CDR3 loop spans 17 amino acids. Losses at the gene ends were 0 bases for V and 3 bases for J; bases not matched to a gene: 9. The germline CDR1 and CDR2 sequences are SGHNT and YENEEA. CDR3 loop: CASSLEANRGPTDTQYF. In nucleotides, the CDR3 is TGTGCCAGCAGCTTAGAGGCCAACAGGGGTCCTACAGATACGCAGTATTTT. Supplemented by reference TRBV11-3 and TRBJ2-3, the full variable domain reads EAGVVQSPRYKIIEKKQPVAFWCNPISGHNTLYWYLQNLGQGPELLIRYENEEAVDDSQLPKDRFSAERLKGVDSTLKIQPAELGDSAVYLCASSLEANRGPTDTQYFGPGTRLTVL.